The 10 T cell receptor beta chains below all came from one sample that was sequenced in a study of memory CD4+ T cells and cytomegalovirus serostatus. Generated by immunoSEQ multiplex PCR, the TCRdb table keeps only in-frame clones and is missing some. The data contain under 50,000 clones, roughly 80% of them singletons. The sort gate was single viable CD3+CD4+CD8-CD45RO+ cells for memory CD4+ T cells. Sequencing input: memory CD4+ T cells from blood. Receptors were obtained from an adult in good health and CMV-seropositive.

The V gene is TRBV10-3, the J gene TRBJ1-1; the match to TRBD1 covers 11 bases. Germline V lookup: CDR1 ENHRY, CDR2 SYGVKD. After removal of 5 bases from V and 4 bases from J, the junction contained 9 bases not matched to a gene. This CDR3 is 16 amino acids long. The CDR3 coding sequence is TGTGCCATCAGTAGGGGGACAGGGGGTATAGGCACTGAAGCTTTCTTT. It encodes CAISRGTGGIGTEAFF.

The V call is TRBV7-9, the J call TRBJ2-2; D call uncertain. The CDR3 extends over 14 amino acids. V lost 6 bases to trimming and J lost 1 base, with 9 bases between them. CDR1 and CDR2 from the germline V gene are SEHNR and FQNEAQ (reference sequence). CDR3 bases: TGTGCCAGCAGAGCAGACTTGAACACCGGGGAGCTGTTTTTT. Translation: CASRADLNTGELFF. The complete variable domain, with remaining parts taken from reference TRBV7-9 and TRBJ2-2, reads DTGVSQNPRHKITKRGQNVTFRCDPISEHNRLYWYRQTLGQGPEFLTYFQNEAQLEKSRLLSDRFSAERPKGSFSTLEIQRTEQGDSAMYLCASRADLNTGELFFGEGSRLTVL.

The gene calls are TRBV29-1 and TRBJ1-1; D gene unclear. The V gene's germline CDR1 is SQVTM and CDR2 ANQGSEA. The length of the CDR3 is 12 residues. Trimming stripped 5 bases from V and 4 bases from J, with 11 bases between. CDR3 DNA sequence: TGCAGCGTTAGGGAGGGAGGCACTGAAGCTTTCTTT. It codes for CSVREGGTEAFF.

The chain couples TRBV10-1 to TRBJ1-4; D unresolved. Per the germline V gene, CDR1 is WNHNN and CDR2 is SYGVQD (reference sequence). The ends were cut back, 5 bases at V and 0 bases at J, with 10 bases in the middle. The CDR3 runs to 15 residues. CDR3 amino acids: CASSNTASTNEKLFF. CDR3 coding DNA: TGCGCCAGCAGTAATACAGCATCAACTAATGAAAAACTGTTTTTT.

This chain uses TRBV19 with TRBJ2-7, with D maybe TRBD1 (5 bases). V was cut by 4 bases and J by 6 bases, with 16 bases left in between. CDR1 LNHDA and CDR2 SQIVND come from the germline V gene (reference sequence). CDR3 length: 14 residues. The CDR3 loop is CASSRQGISGEQYF. Here the CDR3 DNA reads TGTGCCAGTAGTAGGCAGGGAATATCTGGCGAGCAGTACTTC.

V usage is TRBV6-1 and J usage is TRBJ2-7, with D perhaps matching TRBD1 or TRBD2 (5 bases each). Trimming took off 5 bases at V and 0 bases at J, with 14 bases between the two ends. In germline, CDR1 is MNHNS, CDR2 SASEGT. There are 15 residues in the CDR3. The CDR3 spells CASSRYRDASYEQYF. CDR3 bases: TGTGCCAGCAGTCGTTATCGGGACGCCTCCTACGAGCAGTACTTC.

This chain links TRBV7-2 with TRBJ2-1; D may be TRBD1 (7 bases). Trimming stripped 1 base from V and 3 bases from J, with 19 bases between. CDR3 length: 18 amino acids. Germline V gene lookup returns CDR1 SGHTA and CDR2 FQGNSA. CDR3 protein: CASSLVVGGGAGYNEQFF. The CDR3 coding sequence is TGTGCCAGCAGCTTAGTGGTAGGAGGGGGCGCTGGCTACAATGAGCAGTTCTTC.

By its share, this clone is medium-sized (0.01 to 0.1%). The CDR3 reads CASSLGTGGQPQHF. CDR3 DNA: TGCGCCAGCAGCCTCGGGACAGGGGGGCAGCCCCAGCATTTT. The rearrangement joins TRBV4-3 to TRBJ1-5, with TRBD1 matching 11 bases. With V trimmed by 4 bases and J by 7 bases, 3 bases remained unmatched. Germline CDR1 and CDR2: LGHNA and YSLEER. The CDR3 length is 14 residues.

By sample fraction, this clone is medium-sized. CDR3 protein: CASSLDHGYTF. In DNA, the CDR3 is TGTGCCAGCAGCTTAGATCACGGCTACACCTTC. The chain carries TRBV7-2 and TRBJ1-2; no definite D call. The length of the CDR3 is 11 residues. CDR1 and CDR2 (germline): SGHTA, FQGNSA. The V end was cut by 1 base, the J end by 8 bases, with 5 bases between.

The CDR3: CASSPGQGNLNEQFF. The CDR3 nucleotides read TGTGCCAGCTCCCCGGGACAGGGTAACCTTAATGAGCAGTTCTTC. The V call is TRBV18, the J call TRBJ2-1; 9 nucleotides line up with TRBD1. This CDR3 has 15 amino acids. The V and J ends lost 6 bases and 7 bases, in that order; junction bases with no gene match: 10. CDR1 and CDR2 (germline): KGHSH, LQKENI.